These T cell receptor beta chains were read from a single sample in a study of cytotoxic CD8 clonotypes in ibrutinib-treated CLL. Libraries were prepared by immunoSEQ multiplex PCR; TCRdb keeps only in-frame clonotypes and omits some of them. The sample holds a few hundred thousand clones; around four fifths are singletons and the top ten take over 5.5%. Here the sequenced sample was PBMCs, taken before ibrutinib treatment. These receptors came from a human donor with chronic lymphocytic leukemia. The CDR3 runs from the conserved cysteine through the conserved F or W. The order of the fields is V gene, clone size, D gene, J gene, CDR3 protein, CDR3 DNA. D genes are given only for firm matches. The listing skips clone size in some rows; elsewhere it reads once, few, many or a size class.

TRBV5-3	-	TRBD2	TRBJ2-1	CARSFEAMGLAGEEQFF	TGTGCCAGAAGCTTCGAAGCCATGGGACTAGCGGGAGAAGAGCAGTTCTTC
TRBV28	-	TRBD1	TRBJ2-7	CASRAGTGYYEQYF	TGTGCCAGCAGGGCTGGGACAGGGTACTACGAGCAGTACTTC
TRBV5-1	-	-	TRBJ2-7	CASSVVGGIPYEQYF	TGCGCCAGCAGCGTCGTTGGGGGGATCCCCTACGAGCAGTACTTC
TRBV7-9	-	-	TRBJ1-4	CASSLDGGRNEKLFF	TGTGCCAGCAGCCTAGACGGGGGGCGCAATGAAAAACTGTTTTTT
TRBV4-2	-	-	TRBJ2-3	CASSQVAGPTDTQYF	TGTGCCAGCAGCCAAGTTGCGGGACCCACAGATACGCAGTATTTT
TRBV5-4	-	TRBD1	TRBJ2-1	CASSLQGTDNEQFF	TGTGCCAGCAGCTTACAGGGGACGGACAATGAGCAGTTCTTC
TRBV7-2	-	TRBD2	TRBJ2-3	CASSSGTSGRDTQYF	TGTGCCAGCAGCTCGGGGACTAGCGGGAGAGATACGCAGTATTTT
TRBV5-1	-	-	TRBJ2-4	CASSTDAGRVIQYF	TGCGCCAGCAGCACTGACGCAGGGAGAGTCATTCAGTACTTC
TRBV14	-	-	TRBJ2-3	CASSAQTSYSTQYF	TGTGCCAGCAGCGCTCAAACTAGTTACTCTACGCAGTATTTT
TRBV7-2	-	TRBD1	TRBJ2-3	CASKTGQGADTQYF	TGTGCCAGCAAGACGGGACAGGGGGCAGATACGCAGTATTTT
TRBV27	-	TRBD2	TRBJ2-7	CASSSTSGNTYEQYF	TGTGCCAGCAGCTCAACTAGCGGGAACACCTACGAGCAGTACTTC
TRBV4-2	-	-	TRBJ1-2	CASSQYRGQSYGYTF	TGTGCCAGCAGCCAATATCGAGGACAGAGCTATGGCTACACCTTC
TRBV19	-	-	TRBJ2-3	CASSIADTQYF	TGTGCCAGTAGTATAGCAGATACGCAGTATTTT
TRBV7-2	-	TRBD2	TRBJ2-7	CASSAASGRAVEQYF	TGTGCCAGCAGCGCAGCTAGCGGGAGGGCTGTAGAGCAGTACTTC
TRBV5-1	few	-	TRBJ2-1	CASSLRREQFF	TGCGCCAGCAGCTTGCGGAGAGAGCAGTTCTTC
TRBV10-3	-	-	TRBJ1-5	CAISESISWGSQPQHF	TGTGCCATCAGTGAGTCGATCTCCTGGGGGAGTCAGCCCCAGCATTTT
TRBV19	-	-	TRBJ2-1	CASSMYFQGDEQFF	TGTGCCAGTAGTATGTATTTCCAGGGCGATGAGCAGTTCTTC
TRBV5-1	-	-	TRBJ2-3	CASSLELAVSTDTQYF	TGCGCCAGCAGCTTGGAGCTAGCTGTAAGCACAGATACGCAGTATTTT
TRBV29-1	-	-	TRBJ2-7	CSVPSGPYEQYF	TGCAGCGTTCCATCGGGCCCCTACGAGCAGTACTTC
TRBV27	-	-	TRBJ2-5	CASSLSYTYQETQYF	TGTGCCAGCAGTTTATCTTACACGTACCAAGAGACCCAGTACTTC
TRBV4-3	-	-	TRBJ2-2	CASSQQATGNTGELFF	TGCGCCAGCAGCCAACAAGCGACAGGGAACACCGGGGAGCTGTTTTTT
TRBV7-9	once	-	TRBJ1-5	CASSLSGDQPQHF	TGTGCCAGCAGCTTGTCCGGGGATCAGCCCCAGCATTTT